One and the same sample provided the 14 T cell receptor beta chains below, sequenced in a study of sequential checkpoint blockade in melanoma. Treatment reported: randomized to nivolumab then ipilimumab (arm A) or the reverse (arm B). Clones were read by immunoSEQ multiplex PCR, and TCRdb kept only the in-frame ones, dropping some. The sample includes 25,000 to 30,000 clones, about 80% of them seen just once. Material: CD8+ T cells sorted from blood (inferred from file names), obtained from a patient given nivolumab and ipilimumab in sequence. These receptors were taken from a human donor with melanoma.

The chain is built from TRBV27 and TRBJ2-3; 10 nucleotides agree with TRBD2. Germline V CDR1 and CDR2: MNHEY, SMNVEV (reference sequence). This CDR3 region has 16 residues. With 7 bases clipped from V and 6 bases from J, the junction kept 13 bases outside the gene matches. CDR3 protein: CASKGLAPSLRDTQYF. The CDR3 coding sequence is TGTGCCAGCAAGGGACTAGCGCCTAGCCTAAGGGATACGCAGTATTTT.

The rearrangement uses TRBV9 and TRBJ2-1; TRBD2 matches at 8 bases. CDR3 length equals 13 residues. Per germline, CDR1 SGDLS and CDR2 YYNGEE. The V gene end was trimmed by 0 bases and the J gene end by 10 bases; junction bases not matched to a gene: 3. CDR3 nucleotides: TGTGCCAGCAGCGTAGAGGCTAGCGGGGAGCAGTTCTTC. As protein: CASSVEASGEQFF.

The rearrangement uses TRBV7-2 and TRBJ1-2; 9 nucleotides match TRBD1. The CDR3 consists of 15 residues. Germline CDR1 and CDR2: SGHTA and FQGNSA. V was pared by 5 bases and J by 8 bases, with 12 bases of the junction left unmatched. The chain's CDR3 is CASSPQTGGAEGYTF. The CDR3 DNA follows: TGTGCCAGCAGCCCCCAAACAGGGGGCGCGGAGGGCTACACCTTC.

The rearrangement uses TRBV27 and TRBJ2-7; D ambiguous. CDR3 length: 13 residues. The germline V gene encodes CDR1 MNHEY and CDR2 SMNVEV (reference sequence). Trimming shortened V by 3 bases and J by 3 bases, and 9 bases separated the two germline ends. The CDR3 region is CASSLGQNYEQYF. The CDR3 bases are TGTGCCAGCAGTTTGGGCCAGAACTACGAGCAGTACTTC.

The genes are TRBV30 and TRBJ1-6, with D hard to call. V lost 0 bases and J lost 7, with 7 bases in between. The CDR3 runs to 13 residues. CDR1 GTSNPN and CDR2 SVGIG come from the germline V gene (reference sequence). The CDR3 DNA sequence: TGTGCCTGGAGTGTGGCAGAAAATTCACCCCTCCACTTT. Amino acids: CAWSVAENSPLHF.

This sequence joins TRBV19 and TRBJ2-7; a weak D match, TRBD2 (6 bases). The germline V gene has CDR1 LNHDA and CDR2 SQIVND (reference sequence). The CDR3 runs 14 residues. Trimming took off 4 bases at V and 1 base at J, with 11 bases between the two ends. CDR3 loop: CASSTGGESYEQYF. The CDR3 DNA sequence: TGTGCCAGTAGTACTGGCGGGGAATCCTACGAGCAGTACTTC.

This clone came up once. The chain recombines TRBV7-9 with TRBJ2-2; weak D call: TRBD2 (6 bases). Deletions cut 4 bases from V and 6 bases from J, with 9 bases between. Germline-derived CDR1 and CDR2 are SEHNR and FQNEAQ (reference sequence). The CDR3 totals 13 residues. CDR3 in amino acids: CASSSGGSGELFF. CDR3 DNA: TGTGCCAGCAGCTCCGGGGGTTCCGGGGAGCTGTTTTTT.

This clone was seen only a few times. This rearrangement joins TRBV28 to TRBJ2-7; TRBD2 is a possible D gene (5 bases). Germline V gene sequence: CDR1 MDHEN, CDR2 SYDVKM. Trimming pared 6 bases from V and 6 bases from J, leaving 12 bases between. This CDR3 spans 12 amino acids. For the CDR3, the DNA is TGTGCCAGCAGCCAGTCGAGGGTCGAGCAGTACTTC. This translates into CASSQSRVEQYF.

The CDR3 DNA reads as TGCGCCAGCAGCCCCACATTGGGACAGGGGCCATACAATGAGCAGTTCTTC. Amino acid sequence: CASSPTLGQGPYNEQFF. The rearrangement joins TRBV4-1 to TRBJ2-1; TRBD1 matches at 10 bases. Germline-derived CDR1 and CDR2 are MGHRA and YSYEKL. The CDR3 spans 17 residues. The V segment lost 4 bases and the J segment 4 bases; nucleotides outside the gene matches: 10.

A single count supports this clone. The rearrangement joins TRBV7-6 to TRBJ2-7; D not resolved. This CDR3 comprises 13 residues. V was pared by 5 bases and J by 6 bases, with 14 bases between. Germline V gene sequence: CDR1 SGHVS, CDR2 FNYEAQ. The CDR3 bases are TGTGCCAGCAGCGTAGGCCCCAGAGGCGAGCAGTACTTC. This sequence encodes CASSVGPRGEQYF. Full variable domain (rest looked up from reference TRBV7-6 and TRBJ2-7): GAGVSQSPRYKVTKRGQDVALRCDPISGHVSLYWYRQALGQGPEFLTYFNYEAQQDKSGLPNDRFSAERPEGSISTLTIQRTEQRDSAMYRCASSVGPRGEQYFGPGTRLTVT.

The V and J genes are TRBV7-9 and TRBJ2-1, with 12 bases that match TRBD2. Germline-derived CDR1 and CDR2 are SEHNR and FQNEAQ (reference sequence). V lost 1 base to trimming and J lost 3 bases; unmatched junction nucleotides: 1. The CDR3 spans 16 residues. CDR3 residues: CASSLGLAGDYNEQFF. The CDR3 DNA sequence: TGTGCCAGCAGCTTAGGACTAGCGGGGGACTACAATGAGCAGTTCTTC.

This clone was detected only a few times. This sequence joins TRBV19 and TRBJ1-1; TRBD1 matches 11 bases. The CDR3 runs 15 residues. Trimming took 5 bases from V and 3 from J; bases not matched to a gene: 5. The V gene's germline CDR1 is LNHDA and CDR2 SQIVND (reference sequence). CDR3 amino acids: CASSSGTGGYTEAFF. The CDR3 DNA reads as TGTGCCAGTAGTTCCGGGACAGGGGGGTACACTGAAGCTTTCTTT.

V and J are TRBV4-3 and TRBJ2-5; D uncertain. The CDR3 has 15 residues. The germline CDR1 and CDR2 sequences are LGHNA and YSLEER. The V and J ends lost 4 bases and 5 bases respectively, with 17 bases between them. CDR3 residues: CASSPAPIGEETQYF. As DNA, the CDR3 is TGCGCCAGCAGCCCAGCCCCAATAGGAGAGGAGACCCAGTACTTC.

The CDR3 DNA reads as TGCGCCAGCAGCCAAGAGACAGGGGTACAAGAGACCCAGTACTTC. This sequence encodes CASSQETGVQETQYF. The rearrangement joins TRBV4-1 to TRBJ2-5; 8 bases agree with TRBD1. Trimming removed 0 bases from V and 2 bases from J; junction bases left unmatched: 2. CDR3 length: 15 amino acids. In germline, CDR1 is MGHRA, CDR2 YSYEKL.